Presented here are 9 T cell receptor beta chains from one specimen sequenced in a study of molecular identifiers for immune sequencing clone quantification. TCRdb re-called the PCR reads through MiXCR, storing one row per CDR3 protein. The repertoire holds approximately 500,000 distinct CDR3 sequences, with around 21% as singletons. The sequencing input was naive CD8+ T cells from blood, with Jurkat cell RNA spiked in. Sample subset: FACS-sorted CD8+CD4-CCR7+CD45RA+ naive T cells. The receptors come from a human donor in good health. Some libraries in this study had Jurkat cell RNA spiked in.

The J gene is TRBJ1-3, the V gene TRBV7-9, with D perhaps matching TRBD1 (5 bases). Germline V gene lookup returns CDR1 SEHNR and CDR2 FQNEAQ (reference sequence). This CDR3 has 17 residues. V was trimmed by 3 bases and J by 2 bases, leaving 17 bases between them. The CDR3 here is CASSLGSWGFPGNTIYF. The CDR3 DNA is TGTGCCAGCAGCTTGGGGTCCTGGGGCTTCCCTGGAAACACCATATATTTT.

The gene calls are TRBV12-3 or TRBV12-4 and TRBJ2-1, with D possibly TRBD1 on 7 matching bases. The CDR3 runs to 12 residues. Trimming removed 3 bases from V and 14 bases from J, with 14 bases in between. CDR3 loop: CASSFSDREEFF. CDR3 DNA sequence: TGTGCCAGCAGTTTCTCTGACAGGGAGGAGTTCTTC.

This clonotype was seen a few times. The chain joins TRBV15 to TRBJ1-5; D gene uncertain. V was trimmed by 1 base and J by 0 bases, leaving 7 bases between them. CDR1 LNHNV and CDR2 YYDKDF come from the germline V gene (reference sequence). The CDR3 is 15 residues long. DNA for the CDR3: TGTGCCACCAGCAGAGGACGGAGTAGCAATCAGCCCCAGCATTTT. Translation gives CATSRGRSSNQPQHF.

This clonotype was detected ten times or more. The chain combines TRBV4-1 with TRBJ2-3; 8 bases fit TRBD1. Looked up from germline, CDR1 is MGHRA and CDR2 is YSYEKL. The CDR3 totals 18 residues. J lost 2 bases, V lost 0 bases, and 10 bases had no gene match. In DNA, the CDR3 is TGCGCCAGCAGCCAAGATGGGGGACAGGCGATATTCACAGATACGCAGTATTTT. Translation gives CASSQDGGQAIFTDTQYF.

This sequence joins TRBV6-5 and TRBJ2-7, with 9 bases that match TRBD2. Germline assignment: CDR1 MNHEY and CDR2 SVGAGI. The CDR3 totals 15 residues. V was pared by 2 bases and J by 4 bases, with 6 bases of the junction left unmatched. CDR3 bases: TGTGCCAGCAGTTACGGCGGGGGGGCCCGATACGAGCAGTACTTC. Translation gives CASSYGGGARYEQYF.

In this sample, this clonotype turned up many times. The chain employs TRBV9 and TRBJ2-7; 7 bases match TRBD1. V shed 4 bases, J shed 4 bases, and the junction held 8 bases outside the gene matches. Germline CDR1 reads SGDLS; CDR2 reads YYNGEE. The CDR3 runs 14 residues. CDR3 in DNA: TGTGCCAGCAGCCCGGGACAGAGTCTTTACGAGCAGTACTTC. Its translation: CASSPGQSLYEQYF.

This clonotype showed up many times. The rearrangement links TRBV2 to TRBJ2-3; D is unresolved. Germline values: CDR1 SNHLY, CDR2 FYNNEI. V lost 3 bases, J lost 5 bases, and 21 bases lay in between. The CDR3 is made up of 17 amino acids. Here the CDR3 DNA reads TGTGCCAGCAGTGAGACACGGACCGGTACACAGTTAGATACGCAGTATTTT. Protein product: CASSETRTGTQLDTQYF. Looking up the rest from reference TRBV2 and TRBJ2-3 gives the full variable domain: EPEVTQTPSHQVTQMGQEVILRCVPISNHLYFYWYRQILGQKVEFLVSFYNNEISEKSEIFDDQFSVERPDGSNFTLKIRSTKLEDSAMYFCASSETRTGTQLDTQYFGPGTRLTVL.

The rearrangement uses TRBV20-1 and TRBJ2-6; 13 positions agree with TRBD2. Germline V gene lookup returns CDR1 DFQATT and CDR2 SNEGSKA (reference sequence). This CDR3 has 19 amino acids. As DNA, the CDR3 is TGCAGACAGCTAGATGGGACTAGCGGGAACTGCTCTGGGGCCAACGTCCTGACTTTC. Its protein is CRQLDGTSGNCSGANVLTF.

As for this clonotype: The final CDR3 position lacks the conserved phenylalanine or tryptophan, pointing to a likely read error. The chain uses TRBV7-2 and TRBJ2-3; 15 bases line up with TRBD2. After removal of 3 bases from V and 2 bases from J, the junction contained 6 bases not matched to a gene. Germline V gene lookup returns CDR1 SGHTA and CDR2 FQGNSA. This CDR3 comprises 18 residues. CDR3 DNA: TGTGCCAGCAGCTTTGGACTAGCGGGAGGGGCTAACACAGATACGCAGTATTCT. Its protein is CASSFGLAGGANTDTQYS.